This passage covers 17 T cell receptor beta chains from one sample sequenced in a study of blood T cell repertoires in COVID-19. Only in-frame clones appear in the TCRdb table, and some are missing; sequencing was by immunoSEQ multiplex PCR. The sample lists about 200,000 clones, 88% occurring once. Sequencing was carried out using peripheral blood. The receptors shown here come from a man aged 50-60 years with COVID-19, enrolled during active disease.

The chain links TRBV28 to TRBJ2-7, with D possibly TRBD1 on 5 matching bases. The germline V gene encodes CDR1 MDHEN and CDR2 SYDVKM. The V and J ends lost 3 bases and 2 bases respectively, with 14 bases between them. The CDR3 is 15 residues long. Here the CDR3 reads CASSFVQGVAYEQYF. In DNA, the CDR3 is TGTGCCAGCAGTTTTGTCCAGGGCGTAGCCTACGAGCAGTACTTC.

The chain couples TRBV7-9 to TRBJ2-5; possibly TRBD1 for D (6 bases). This CDR3 contains 15 residues. V was trimmed by 2 bases and J by 4 bases, leaving 14 bases between them. Germline V gene sequence: CDR1 SEHNR, CDR2 FQNEAQ (reference sequence). The CDR3, as DNA: TGTGCCAGCAGCTTATCAGGGGCTGAGGGAGAGACCCAGTACTTC. Its translation: CASSLSGAEGETQYF. Together with reference TRBV7-9 and TRBJ2-5, the CDR3 gives the full variable domain: DTGVSQNPRHKITKRGQNVTFRCDPISEHNRLYWYRQTLGQGPEFLTYFQNEAQLEKSRLLSDRFSAERPKGSFSTLEIQRTEQGDSAMYLCASSLSGAEGETQYFGPGTRLLVL.

The chain has TRBV6-5 and TRBJ1-2; 11 nucleotides agree with TRBD1. The CDR3 totals 13 residues. Germline loops: CDR1 MNHEY, CDR2 SVGAGI. Trimming removed 10 bases from V and 7 bases from J; junction bases left unmatched: 8. The CDR3 nucleotides are TGTGCCACTGCCGGACAGGGGGCTTTTGGCTACACCTTC. Its translation is CATAGQGAFGYTF.

V and J are TRBV29-1 and TRBJ1-2, with 8 positions matching TRBD1. Germline CDR1 reads SQVTM; CDR2 reads ANQGSEA. The CDR3 is made up of 14 amino acids. With 6 bases clipped from V and 8 bases from J, the junction kept 14 bases outside the gene matches. The CDR3 reads CSVLFQGASVGYTF. The CDR3 DNA reads as TGCAGCGTATTGTTCCAGGGGGCGTCAGTCGGCTACACCTTC.

This chain links TRBV5-4 with TRBJ2-4; 10 nucleotides agree with TRBD1. The CDR3 loop spans 16 amino acids. CDR1 and CDR2 (germline): SGHNT, YYREEE (reference sequence). Trimming took 4 bases from V and 4 from J; bases not matched to a gene: 8. This chain's CDR3 is CASSPGTGEGKNIQYF. CDR3 nucleotides: TGTGCCAGCAGCCCCGGGACAGGGGAGGGGAAAAACATTCAGTACTTC. The full variable domain, in which reference TRBV5-4 and TRBJ2-4 provide the parts outside the CDR3, is ETGVTQSPTHLIKTRGQQVTLRCSSQSGHNTVSWYQQALGQGPQFIFQYYREEENGRGNFPPRFSGLQFPNYSSELNVNALELDDSALYLCASSPGTGEGKNIQYFGAGTRLSVL.

The chain links TRBV12-2 to TRBJ1-1; TRBD1 is the table's D call, not checked against the DNA. TRBV12-2 is a known pseudogene. This CDR3 comprises 11 residues. This chain's CDR3 is CASQWATEAFF. In DNA, the CDR3 is TGTGCAAGTCAGTGGGCGACTGAAGCTTTCTTT.

The genes are TRBV6-1 and TRBJ2-1; either TRBD1 or TRBD2 may fit D (6 bases each). CDR1 and CDR2 (germline): MNHNS, SASEGT. This CDR3 contains 14 residues. V shed 8 bases and J shed 0 bases, with 11 bases lying between them. The CDR3 DNA is TGTGCCAGCGGTGGAGGGGGCTCCTACAATGAGCAGTTCTTC. Its protein product is CASGGGGSYNEQFF.

This chain joins TRBV6-5 and TRBJ1-3; D is perhaps TRBD1 (6 bases). Germline values: CDR1 MNHEY, CDR2 SVGAGI. The CDR3 loop spans 14 amino acids. V was cut by 6 bases and J by 4 bases, with 13 bases left in between. The CDR3, as DNA: TGTGCCAGCAGCCGGGACATTGCAGGAAACACCATATATTTT. This codes for CASSRDIAGNTIYF.

CDR3 loop: CASSPRGRDRGFTGELFF. In DNA form, the CDR3 reads TGTGCCAGCAGCCCCCGAGGACGGGACAGGGGTTTCACCGGGGAGCTGTTTTTT. V usage is TRBV3-1 (or the pseudogene TRBV3-2) and J usage is TRBJ2-2; 10 bases map to TRBD1. Germline CDR1 reads LGHDT; CDR2 reads YNNKEL (reference sequence). The length of the CDR3 is 18 residues. The junction had 12 bases not matched to a gene; V was cut back by 4 bases and J by 4 bases.

The chain is built from TRBV14 and TRBJ2-5, with D perhaps matching TRBD2 (5 bases). The CDR3 loop spans 15 amino acids. V shed 8 bases and J shed 1 base, with 17 bases lying between them. Germline CDR1 and CDR2: SGHDN and FVKESK. CDR3 in DNA: TGTGCCAGCTCGAGAATACTAGGCGCCCAAGAGACCCAGTACTTC. Amino acid sequence: CASSRILGAQETQYF.

J is TRBJ2-1 and V is TRBV2; a weak D match, TRBD2 (6 bases). The V and J ends lost 6 bases and 6 bases respectively, with 21 bases between them. Germline V gene lookup returns CDR1 SNHLY and CDR2 FYNNEI. This CDR3 contains 16 residues. Here the CDR3 DNA reads TGTGCCAGCAGGAACTGGGGGGAGAAGTCGGGCAATGAGCAGTTCTTC. Translated: CASRNWGEKSGNEQFF. Full variable domain (rest looked up from reference TRBV2 and TRBJ2-1): EPEVTQTPSHQVTQMGQEVILRCVPISNHLYFYWYRQILGQKVEFLVSFYNNEISEKSEIFDDQFSVERPDGSNFTLKIRSTKLEDSAMYFCASRNWGEKSGNEQFFGPGTRLTVL.

The chain uses TRBV5-4 and TRBJ1-1; 10 nucleotides align to TRBD1. This CDR3 region has 16 residues. The ends lost 0 bases at V and 7 bases at J; junction bases unmatched: 9. Germline V gene data show CDR1 as SGHNT and CDR2 as YYREEE (reference sequence). The DNA for the CDR3 is TGTGCCAGCAGCTTGGTCGACAGGGGGCTAACATATGAAGCTTTCTTT. Translated, it gives CASSLVDRGLTYEAFF.

V gene TRBV5-1 combines with J gene TRBJ2-5; D ambiguous. CDR1 and CDR2 (germline): SGHRS, YFSETQ. Trimming shortened V by 2 bases and J by 5 bases, and 10 bases separated the two germline ends. The CDR3 totals 13 residues. This CDR3 is CASSFEAAETQYF. The CDR3 nucleotides are TGCGCCAGCAGCTTTGAGGCCGCGGAGACCCAGTACTTC. Variable domain in full (rest from reference TRBV5-1 and TRBJ2-5): KAGVTQTPRYLIKTRGQQVTLSCSPISGHRSVSWYQQTPGQGLQFLFEYFSETQRNKGNFPGRFSGRQFSNSRSEMNVSTLELGDSALYLCASSFEAAETQYFGPGTRLLVL.

The genes are TRBV6-1 and TRBJ1-1; unclear D gene. The CDR3 length is 14 residues. Germline CDR1 and CDR2: MNHNS and SASEGT. V lost 3 bases to trimming and J lost 3 bases, with 11 bases between them. CDR3 nucleotide sequence: TGTGCCAGCAGTGAGCGGGGTCGGGACACTGAAGCTTTCTTT. Its translation is CASSERGRDTEAFF.

The genes are TRBV6-5 and TRBJ2-2, with 8 bases matching TRBD1. The germline CDR1 and CDR2 sequences are MNHEY and SVGAGI. There are 13 residues in the CDR3. V lost 10 bases and J lost 6; bases outside the gene matches: 7. CDR3 DNA sequence: TGTGCCACCCGACAGGGGCGCGCCGGGGAGCTGTTTTTT. Amino acid sequence: CATRQGRAGELFF.

V is TRBV19 and J is TRBJ2-1; TRBD1 is a possible D gene (6 bases). Germline CDR1 LNHDA, CDR2 SQIVND (reference sequence). The CDR3 length is 14 residues. The V gene lost 3 bases and the J gene lost 3 bases, with 9 bases spanning the gap. CDR3 region: CASSMGADYNEQFF. The CDR3 DNA reads TGTGCCAGTAGTATGGGGGCGGACTACAATGAGCAGTTCTTC.

CDR3 DNA sequence: TGTGCCAGCAGCGTGTTTAGTGAGATAGCTGGAAACACCATATATTTT. Translating gives CASSVFSEIAGNTIYF. V and J are TRBV9 and TRBJ1-3; D unclear. Germline CDR1 reads SGDLS; CDR2 reads YYNGEE. Trimming took 2 bases from V and 2 from J, leaving 14 bases between them. The CDR3 sequence is 16 residues long.